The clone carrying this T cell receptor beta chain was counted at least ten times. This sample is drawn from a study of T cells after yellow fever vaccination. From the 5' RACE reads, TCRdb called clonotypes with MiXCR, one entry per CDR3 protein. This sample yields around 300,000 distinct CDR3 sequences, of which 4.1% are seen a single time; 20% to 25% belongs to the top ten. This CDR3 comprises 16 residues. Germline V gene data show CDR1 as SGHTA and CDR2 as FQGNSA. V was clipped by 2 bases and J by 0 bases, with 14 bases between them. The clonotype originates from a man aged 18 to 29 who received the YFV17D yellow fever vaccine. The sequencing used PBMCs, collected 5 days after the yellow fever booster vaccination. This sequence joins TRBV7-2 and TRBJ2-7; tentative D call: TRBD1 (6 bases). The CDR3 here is CASSLSWDTSSYEQYF. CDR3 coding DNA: TGTGCCAGCAGCTTATCGTGGGACACGAGCTCCTACGAGCAGTACTTC.